This passage covers 30 T cell receptor beta chains from one sample sequenced in a study of T cell responses to AZD1222 COVID-19 vaccine. Sequenced by immunoSEQ multiplex PCR; TCRdb stores in-frame clones only, minus some. The table shows some 91,000 clones, with approximately 94% occurring only once. The sample here was peripheral blood, taken on day 0 of AZD1222 vaccination. Every receptor here comes from an adult in good health.

This clone was seen once. The rearrangement joins TRBV13 to TRBJ2-1; the match to TRBD2 covers 13 bases. Germline assignment: CDR1 PRHDT and CDR2 FYEKMQ (reference sequence). Trimming took 1 base from V and 12 from J; bases not matched to a gene: 12. The CDR3 sequence is 17 residues long. The CDR3 DNA sequence: TGTGCCAGCAGCTTAGTTAGAACTAGCGGGGGGGCCGGCGGGCAGTTCTTC. The encoded protein is CASSLVRTSGGAGGQFF.

This clone was recorded once. The chain has TRBV12-3 or TRBV12-4 and TRBJ1-1, with unresolved D. This CDR3 spans 12 amino acids. The V and J ends lost 6 bases and 3 bases respectively, with 8 bases between them. The CDR3 DNA follows: TGTGCCAGCAGCTCCCGGGACACTGAAGCTTTCTTT. Its protein is CASSSRDTEAFF.

The rearrangement uses TRBV7-2 and TRBJ2-7; 7 nucleotides match TRBD1. The CDR3 spans 14 residues. Losses at the gene ends were 3 bases for V and 2 bases for J; bases not matched to a gene: 4. The germline V gene has CDR1 SGHTA and CDR2 FQGNSA. This CDR3 is CASSLLTGAYEQYF. The CDR3 DNA reads TGTGCCAGCAGCTTGTTAACAGGGGCCTACGAGCAGTACTTC.

The chain recombines TRBV4-1 with TRBJ1-1; D unresolved. This CDR3 has 14 residues. The V end lost 1 base, the J end lost 4 bases, and 10 bases lay between the germline ends. CDR1 and CDR2 from the germline V gene are MGHRA and YSYEKL. The CDR3 DNA sequence: TGCGCCAGCAGCCAAGTTCCGTTGGGCACTGAAGCTTTCTTT. Amino acid sequence: CASSQVPLGTEAFF.

V is TRBV11-2 and J is TRBJ2-5; D call uncertain. V lost 2 bases, J lost 5 bases, and 12 bases lay in between. The CDR3 consists of 14 residues. CDR1 and CDR2 (germline): SGHAT, FQNNGV. Here the CDR3 reads CASSLMYLGETQYF. As DNA, the CDR3 is TGTGCCAGCAGCTTAATGTACCTGGGGGAGACCCAGTACTTC.

The chain links TRBV5-1 to TRBJ2-7; tentatively, D is TRBD2 (6 bases). The CDR3 extends over 16 amino acids. Per germline, CDR1 SGHRS and CDR2 YFSETQ. Trimming cost V 5 bases and J 0 bases, with 18 bases left between them. CDR3 residues: CASRDDLGGISYEQYF. The CDR3 nucleotides are TGCGCCAGCAGGGATGACTTGGGGGGAATCTCCTACGAGCAGTACTTC.

CDR3 in amino acids: CASSPTGDLYNEQFF. CDR3 sequence (DNA): TGTGCCAGCAGCCCTACAGGGGACCTCTACAATGAGCAGTTCTTC. The gene calls are TRBV9 and TRBJ2-1; TRBD1 matches 7 bases. J was trimmed by 3 bases and V by 4 bases; bases with no gene match: 7. The CDR3 covers 15 residues. The germline CDR1 and CDR2 sequences are SGDLS and YYNGEE.

The chain uses TRBV10-2 and TRBJ2-2, with 8 bases aligning to TRBD1. The V gene end was trimmed by 4 bases and the J gene end by 0 bases; junction bases not matched to a gene: 1. The CDR3 contains 15 residues. The germline gives CDR1 WSHSY, CDR2 SAAADI. CDR3 loop: CASSAQGANTGELFF. CDR3 nucleotides: TGCGCCAGCAGTGCACAGGGGGCGAACACCGGGGAGCTGTTTTTT.

The chain joins TRBV6-2 or TRBV6-3 to TRBJ1-1; maybe TRBD1 (6 bases). V was clipped by 3 bases and J by 5 bases, with 13 bases between them. Per the germline V gene, CDR1 is MNHEY and CDR2 is SVGEGT. There are 14 residues in the CDR3. The CDR3 spells CASSYTGSNTEAFF. The CDR3 DNA follows: TGTGCCAGCAGTTATACAGGGAGTAATACTGAAGCTTTCTTT.

In this sample, this clone turned up once. The genes are TRBV30 and TRBJ1-4, with 7 bases that match TRBD1. CDR3 length equals 15 residues. Germline V CDR1 and CDR2: GTSNPN, SVGIG (reference sequence). After removal of 6 bases from V and 4 bases from J, the junction contained 11 bases not matched to a gene. DNA of the CDR3: TGTGCCTGCCTAAGGTGGGGACAGAGTAATGAAAAACTGTTTTTT. Protein: CACLRWGQSNEKLFF.

The CDR3 here is CASSFTGGRSDTQYF. The CDR3, as DNA: TGTGCCAGCAGTTTTACAGGGGGCCGCTCAGATACGCAGTATTTT. The V call is TRBV5-4, the J call TRBJ2-3; 9 bases are shared with TRBD1. V was clipped by 5 bases and J by 4 bases; unmatched bases: 8. CDR3 length: 15 amino acids. Germline V CDR1 and CDR2: SGHNT, YYREEE (reference sequence).

V usage is TRBV13 and J usage is TRBJ1-1; tentatively, D is TRBD1 (6 bases). The CDR3 spans 14 residues. Germline loops: CDR1 PRHDT, CDR2 FYEKMQ (reference sequence). V was pared by 4 bases and J by 5 bases, with 14 bases between. CDR3 sequence: CASSSRQAGTEAFF. The DNA for the CDR3 is TGTGCCAGCAGCTCCCGACAGGCGGGGACTGAAGCTTTCTTT.

The rearrangement uses TRBV7-3 and TRBJ1-3; D is unclear. V lost 2 bases to trimming and J lost 0 bases, with 8 bases between them. Germline values: CDR1 SGHTA, CDR2 FQGTGA. The CDR3 runs 15 residues. CDR3 DNA sequence: TGTGCCAGCAGCTTAGACGGCAGCTCTGGAAACACCATATATTTT. It translates to CASSLDGSSGNTIYF.

This chain connects TRBV18 to TRBJ1-1; D is possibly TRBD1 (5 bases). Trimming took off 1 base at V and 0 bases at J, with 12 bases between the two ends. This CDR3 contains 16 residues. In germline, CDR1 is KGHSH, CDR2 LQKENI. The CDR3 sequence is CASSPQGRVMNTEAFF. The CDR3, as DNA: TGTGCCAGCTCACCACAGGGCAGGGTGATGAACACTGAAGCTTTCTTT.

This clone was recorded only once. V usage is TRBV24-1 and J usage is TRBJ2-1; D is ambiguous. The CDR3 has 14 residues. The germline gives CDR1 KGHDR, CDR2 SFDVKD. V lost 3 bases to trimming and J lost 5 bases, with 10 bases between them. CDR3 nucleotides: TGTGCCACCAGTGATCCTGGTGAGAACAATGAGCAGTTCTTC. Protein: CATSDPGENNEQFF.

The rearrangement links TRBV15 to TRBJ2-2, with D unresolved. Deletions cut 0 bases from V and 6 bases from J, with 8 bases between. The length of the CDR3 is 14 residues. Germline V gives CDR1 LNHNV, CDR2 YYDKDF (reference sequence). The CDR3 sequence is CATSREIKSGELFF. The CDR3 DNA follows: TGTGCCACCAGCAGAGAGATAAAGTCCGGGGAGCTGTTTTTT.

J is TRBJ2-2 and V is TRBV7-9, with D perhaps matching TRBD1 (6 bases). There are 16 residues in the CDR3. Trimming pared 1 base from V and 1 base from J, leaving 10 bases between. Germline CDR1 SEHNR, CDR2 FQNEAQ (reference sequence). The DNA of the CDR3 is TGTGCCAGCAGCTTAGATGGGACATGGAACACCGGGGAGCTGTTTTTT. Translating gives CASSLDGTWNTGELFF.

The chain is built from TRBV12-5 and TRBJ1-2; D is undetermined. Trimming shortened V by 4 bases and J by 1 base, and 13 bases separated the two germline ends. Germline values: CDR1 LGHNT, CDR2 FRNRAP. CDR3 length: 15 residues. CDR3 residues: CASGSPEGVNYGYTF. The DNA for the CDR3 is TGTGCTAGTGGTTCGCCCGAGGGAGTTAACTATGGCTACACCTTC.

The V and J genes are TRBV7-8 and TRBJ1-5, with a tentative D call TRBD1 (5 bases). V lost 0 bases, J lost 2 bases, and 11 bases lay in between. The CDR3 consists of 16 residues. CDR1 is SGHVS, CDR2 FQNEAQ, per germline. The CDR3 DNA sequence: TGTGCCAGCAGCTTAGCGAGGGGCGTGGGCAATCAGCCCCAGCATTTT. Translating gives CASSLARGVGNQPQHF.

J is TRBJ1-1 and V is TRBV27; perhaps TRBD1 as D (5 bases). This CDR3 contains 14 residues. Germline V CDR1 and CDR2: MNHEY, SMNVEV (reference sequence). V lost 3 bases and J 3 bases, leaving 11 bases between the germline ends. The CDR3 DNA is TGTGCCAGCAGTTTCATGGGGCTGGACACTGAAGCTTTCTTT. Translated, it gives CASSFMGLDTEAFF.

CDR3: CASSIGPLNYGYTF. CDR3 sequence (DNA): TGTGCCAGTAGTATAGGTCCCCTGAACTATGGCTACACCTTC. This chain connects TRBV19 to TRBJ1-2; no clear D. The CDR3 is 14 residues long. Germline CDR1 and CDR2: LNHDA and SQIVND (reference sequence). V lost 1 base to trimming and J lost 2 bases, with 8 bases between them.

As for this clone: The same CDR3 can be traced to other DNA sequences in this sample. The rearrangement uses TRBV7-2 and TRBJ1-1; D is perhaps TRBD1 (6 bases). The ends were cut back, 6 bases at V and 3 bases at J, with 11 bases in the middle. CDR3 size: 13 residues. Germline V gene data show CDR1 as SGHTA and CDR2 as FQGNSA. For the CDR3, the DNA is TGTGCCAGCAGTCTGGACAGAGACACTGAAGCTTTCTTT. This encodes CASSLDRDTEAFF.

The genes are TRBV4-2 and TRBJ2-7, with 11 positions matching TRBD2. The CDR3 has 15 residues. With 3 bases clipped from V and 3 bases from J, the junction kept 4 bases outside the gene matches. CDR1 LGHNA and CDR2 YNFKEQ come from the germline V gene. CDR3 DNA: TGTGCCAGCAGCCAGACCGGGACTAGCGGCTACGAGCAGTACTTC. Translation: CASSQTGTSGYEQYF.

A single count supports this clone. The chain has TRBV7-4 and TRBJ1-1; a weak D match, TRBD1 (6 bases). Trimming cost V 5 bases and J 3 bases, with 16 bases left between them. Per germline, CDR1 SGHVT and CDR2 SQSDAQ. This CDR3 contains 15 residues. Here the CDR3 DNA reads TGTGCCAGCAGCCCCGGCGGGGGCAGGGACACTGAAGCTTTCTTT. Protein product: CASSPGGGRDTEAFF.

This sequence joins TRBV19 and TRBJ2-3; 9 positions match TRBD2. Germline V gene lookup returns CDR1 LNHDA and CDR2 SQIVND (reference sequence). The CDR3 extends over 15 amino acids. The V gene end was trimmed by 9 bases and the J gene end by 2 bases; junction bases not matched to a gene: 9. CDR3 coding DNA: TGTGCCAGCCAGTGGAGCGGGAGGACCACAGATACGCAGTATTTT. It yields the protein CASQWSGRTTDTQYF.

The gene calls are TRBV12-3 or TRBV12-4 and TRBJ1-2; no clear D. V was clipped by 8 bases and J by 0 bases, with 10 bases between them. This CDR3 has 13 amino acids. In nucleotides, the CDR3 is TGTGCCAGCGGAAGTTCTTCTAACTATGGCTACACCTTC. Translation: CASGSSSNYGYTF.

The rearrangement joins TRBV11-2 to TRBJ2-1; 10 bases align to TRBD1. V gave up 5 bases and J gave up 12 bases; unmatched junction bases: 16. Germline V CDR1 and CDR2: SGHAT, FQNNGV. CDR3 length: 16 amino acids. CDR3 sequence reads: CASSLPGTGVSAAQFF. In DNA, the CDR3 is TGTGCCAGCAGCCTACCAGGGACAGGGGTTTCTGCGGCGCAGTTCTTC. The full variable domain, rest sourced from reference TRBV11-2 and TRBJ2-1, is EAGVAQSPRYKIIEKRQSVAFWCNPISGHATLYWYQQILGQGPKLLIQFQNNGVVDDSQLPKDRFSAERLKGVDSTLKIQPAKLEDSAVYLCASSLPGTGVSAAQFFGPGTRLTVL.

The chain carries TRBV6-5 and TRBJ1-5; the D is unclear. The germline V gene encodes CDR1 MNHEY and CDR2 SVGAGI. The CDR3 length is 15 residues. V dropped 7 bases and J dropped 0 bases, with 13 bases sitting between them. CDR3 region: CASTATRFSNQPQHF. DNA for the CDR3: TGTGCCAGCACCGCGACACGCTTTAGCAATCAGCCCCAGCATTTT.

The genes are TRBV6-5 and TRBJ1-5; 8 nucleotides match TRBD1. Unmatched junction bases numbered 8, after V lost 6 bases and J lost 4 bases. Per the germline V gene, CDR1 is MNHEY and CDR2 is SVGAGI. The CDR3 consists of 15 residues. The CDR3 reads CASRDRVLGNQPQHF. CDR3 in DNA: TGTGCCAGCAGGGACAGGGTGTTAGGTAATCAGCCCCAGCATTTT.

The chain carries TRBV27 and TRBJ2-3, with 14 bases that match TRBD2. This CDR3 region has 19 residues. Looked up from germline, CDR1 is MNHEY and CDR2 is SMNVEV (reference sequence). The junction had 11 bases not matched to a gene; V was cut back by 5 bases and J by 1 base. CDR3 loop: CASSTSGLAGASRTDTQYF. CDR3 coding DNA: TGTGCCAGCAGTACATCGGGACTAGCGGGAGCCTCCCGCACAGATACGCAGTATTTT.